The 6 T cell receptor beta chains reported below all come from one sample, sequenced in a study of blood T cell repertoires in COVID-19. Here immunoSEQ multiplex PCR was the method, and the copy in TCRdb shows in-frame clones only, minus some. Here the sample spans 200,000 to 250,000 clones, 86% being singletons. Sequenced material: peripheral blood. Receptors were obtained from a woman aged 25 to 39 who had recovered from COVID-19.

The chain links TRBV3-1 (or the pseudogene TRBV3-2) to TRBJ1-2, with D possibly being TRBD1 (5 bases). This CDR3 is 16 amino acids long. The germline CDR1 and CDR2 sequences are LGHDT and YNNKEL (reference sequence). V gave up 5 bases and J gave up 7 bases, with 23 bases separating them. This CDR3 reads CASSTRTGVTPGGYTF. Here the CDR3 DNA reads TGTGCCAGCAGCACCCGCACGGGGGTGACCCCTGGTGGCTACACCTTC.

The genes are TRBV6-6 and TRBJ1-6; 8 nucleotides agree with TRBD1. V lost 6 bases, J lost 8 bases, and 6 bases stayed unmatched. The CDR3 extends over 14 amino acids. CDR1 is MNHNY, CDR2 SVGAGI, per germline (reference sequence). In nucleotides, the CDR3 is TGTGCCAGCAGATCCGACAGGGGCGATTCACCCCTCCACTTT. Amino acid sequence: CASRSDRGDSPLHF.

V usage is TRBV5-6 and J usage is TRBJ2-5; 10 bases align to TRBD1. Germline assignment: CDR1 SGHDT and CDR2 YYEEEE. The CDR3 contains 15 residues. V lost 4 bases and J lost 1; bases outside the gene matches: 4. The CDR3 DNA reads as TGTGCCAGCAGCCGGGACAGGGGTTCCCAAGAGACCCAGTACTTC. As protein: CASSRDRGSQETQYF.

V gene TRBV2 combines with J gene TRBJ2-1; 7 nucleotides agree with TRBD2. The CDR3 sequence is 17 residues long. V dropped 2 bases and J dropped 0; count of bases not matched to a gene: 7. Germline assignment: CDR1 SNHLY and CDR2 FYNNEI. The CDR3 here is CASSELSGVSSYNEQFF. In DNA form, the CDR3 reads TGTGCCAGCAGTGAATTGAGCGGGGTTAGCTCCTACAATGAGCAGTTCTTC.

The chain links TRBV27 to TRBJ2-2, with D perhaps matching TRBD1 (5 bases). V lost 5 bases and J lost 8, with 9 bases in between. Looked up from germline, CDR1 is MNHEY and CDR2 is SMNVEV (reference sequence). The CDR3 is made up of 12 amino acids. CDR3 in amino acids: CASSIRAGELFF. The CDR3 DNA sequence: TGTGCCAGCAGTATCAGGGCGGGGGAGCTGTTTTTT.

The J gene is TRBJ1-6, the V gene TRBV7-2; weak D call: TRBD1 (5 bases). Per germline, CDR1 SGHTA and CDR2 FQGNSA. The CDR3 length is 14 residues. V was cut by 3 bases and J by 7 bases, with 10 bases left in between. The CDR3 DNA is TGTGCCAGCAGCTTCAAGGGGTACAATTCACCCCTCCACTTT. Its protein product is CASSFKGYNSPLHF.